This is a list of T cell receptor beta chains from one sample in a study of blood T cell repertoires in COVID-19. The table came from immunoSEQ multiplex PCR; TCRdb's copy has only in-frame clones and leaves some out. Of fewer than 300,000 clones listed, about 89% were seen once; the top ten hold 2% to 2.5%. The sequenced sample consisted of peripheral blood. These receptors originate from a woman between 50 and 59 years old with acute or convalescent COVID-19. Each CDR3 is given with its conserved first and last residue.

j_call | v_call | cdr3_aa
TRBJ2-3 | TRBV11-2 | CASSSRLLQITDTQYF
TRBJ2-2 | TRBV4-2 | CASSQDLTGENEGELFF
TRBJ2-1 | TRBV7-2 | CASRAVGGGYNEQFF
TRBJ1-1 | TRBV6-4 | CASSPDRASAEAFF
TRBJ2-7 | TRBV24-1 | CATSDWGTSGDPYEQYF
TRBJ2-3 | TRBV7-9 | CASSDRRTSGRNADTQYF
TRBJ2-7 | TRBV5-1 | CASSLEPGSEQYF
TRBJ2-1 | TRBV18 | CASSPVGGTSYNEQFF
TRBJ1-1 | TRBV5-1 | CASSPGTGGTEAFF
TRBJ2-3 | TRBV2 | CASSGTGQRADTQYF
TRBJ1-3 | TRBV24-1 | CATSDPQNSGNTIYF
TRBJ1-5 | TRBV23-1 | CASSQLRDRVKQPQHF
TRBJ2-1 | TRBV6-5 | CASRLTSGRLNEQFF
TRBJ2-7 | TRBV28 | CASSPYRGSHEQYF
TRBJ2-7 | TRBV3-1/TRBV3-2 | CASSLTPQSYYEQYF
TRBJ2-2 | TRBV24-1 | CATSDLTASGTGELFF
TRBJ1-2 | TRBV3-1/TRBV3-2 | CASSLDSGSNGYTF
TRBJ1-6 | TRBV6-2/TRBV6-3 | CASSSRTGNSPLHF
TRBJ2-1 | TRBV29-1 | CSVEATDTRNEQFF
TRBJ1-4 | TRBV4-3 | CASSQAGGTNEKLFF
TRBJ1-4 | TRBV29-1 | CSVEDRGFNEKLFF
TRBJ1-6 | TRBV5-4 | CASSVGQGAPSGSPLHF
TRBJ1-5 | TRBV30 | CAWAGNSNQPQHF
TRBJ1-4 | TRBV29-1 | CSVGEAGLEKLFF
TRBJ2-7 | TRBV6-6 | CASSRTSGTGLIYEQYF
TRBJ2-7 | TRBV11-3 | CASSLRSTGPNEQYF
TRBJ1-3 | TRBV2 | CASTRVPGLGNTIYF
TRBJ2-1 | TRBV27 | CASSLAGPAYNEQFF
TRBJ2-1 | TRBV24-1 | CATSDLGRGGRGNEQFF
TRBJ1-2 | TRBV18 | CASSPSRGNYGYTF
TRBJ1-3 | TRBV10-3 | CAMQSLGRGNTIYF
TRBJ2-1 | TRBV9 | CASSMRQGRNNEQFF
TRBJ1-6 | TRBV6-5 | CASSYSEGGDSPLHF
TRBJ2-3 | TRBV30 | CAWTGLAGVPGRDTQYF
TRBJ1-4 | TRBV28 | CATTGATNEKLFF
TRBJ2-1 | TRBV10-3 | CAISESRERNEQFF
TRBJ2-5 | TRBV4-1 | CASSHGLAGVQETQYF
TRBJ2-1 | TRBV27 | CASFGLAGPYNEQFF
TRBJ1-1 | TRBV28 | CASSWDTEAFF
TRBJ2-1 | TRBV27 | CASSPLGTGGVNEQFF
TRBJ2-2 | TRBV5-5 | CASSGRDRGRPGELFF
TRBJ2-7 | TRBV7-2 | CASSLSRSQEQYF
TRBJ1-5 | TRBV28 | CASSSGGKGNQPQHF
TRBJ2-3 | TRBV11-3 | CASSLAPDTQYF
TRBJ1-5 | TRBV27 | CASRQGAGGWGNQPQHF
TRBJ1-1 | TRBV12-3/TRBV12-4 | CASRRTRGTEAFF
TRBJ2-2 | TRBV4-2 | CASSQDRPGGTGELFF
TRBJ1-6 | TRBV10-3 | CAISEDRINSPLHF
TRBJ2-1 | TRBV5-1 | CASSLQGYNEQFF
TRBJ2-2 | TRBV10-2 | CASSVRLAGGANTGELFF